This T cell receptor (beta chain) originates from a study of cytomegalovirus exposure and HLA in healthy donors (dated by TCRdb to 2016 to 2017). Describing the broader study: The roughly 700 repertoires of the first cohort and the 95 to 150 validation repertoires were produced on the same platform, according to a later analysis. To predict cytomegalovirus infection status, the study brought together high-throughput TCR immunosequencing, statistical association of individual TCRs with disease status, and machine learning. The study was designed to test whether signatures of past pathogen exposure could be identified by cataloging public T cell receptors. A separate validation cohort of approximately 130 different subjects was used in addition to the roughly 720-subject first cohort.

Overall study outcomes, separate from this receptor: Cytomegalovirus status was reported to be diagnosed by the classifier with high specificity and sensitivity in both the original and validation cohorts. A later analysis found that TCRs clustered in the first cohort also tended to co-occur in the 110 or so validation repertoires, with roughly 95% of cluster scores above 0. Across donors, most TCR sequences were observed very rarely, whereas some public TCRs were present in many individuals. In vitro tests confirmed that a few of the cytomegalovirus-associated TCR beta chains recognize cytomegalovirus antigens. A later analysis had no HLA typing for the validation cohort, so co-occurrence there was scored across all 110 or so repertoires. In the study, around 160 TCR beta chains were listed as associated with cytomegalovirus. The authors suggested that the approach could potentially be extended to other disease states and immunological phenotypes.

This clone was seen a few times. Its antigen remains unidentified. Per-base quality was not reported, and no clone a single base away is much larger than it. The donors belonged to the validation cohort of over a hundred subjects, which was separate from the roughly 700-subject first cohort. Library creation used the immunoSEQ multiplex PCR assay. The study's processing was this. A statistical classification framework was developed to diagnose cytomegalovirus status using the catalog of TCR beta chain sequences. TCRdb provides this immuneACCESS table in a form limited to in-frame rearrangements. Some clones are lacking; in checked studies, under half of them reflect an unresolved V gene, and why the rest are absent is not known. V, J and clone size are those of that table, while D and trimming were read from the DNA. This sample comprises some 130,000 clones, around 85% of them detected only once. The ten most abundant clones make up roughly 3% of the sample.

The CDR1 and CDR2 encoded by the germline V gene are MNHEY and SVGAGI. V is pared back by 2 bases and J by 0 bases, with 7 bases lying between the germline termini. From the cysteine up to the phenylalanine, the CDR3 has a length of 14 residues. Only CDR3 DNA remains: 42 bases, in frame from the first base. The source material was PBMCs. This receptor was obtained from a man younger than 30 in good health and CMV-seronegative. The chain uses TRBV6-5 and TRBJ1-2, with the D segment identity uncertain. This receptor has the CDR3 CASSYDGANYGYTF. DNA sequence: TGTGCCAGCAGTTACGACGGAGCTAACTATGGCTACACCTTC.